These 9 T cell receptor beta chains were sequenced from one sample in a study of Graves' ophthalmopathy and Graves' hyperthyroidism (dated by TCRdb to 2016 to 2018). Data came from an Illumina HiSeq 2000. TCR beta CDR3 regions were amplified from RNA transcripts for repertoire sequencing. A first-round RT-PCR used HTBI primers with the Qiagen OneStep RT-PCR kit, followed by a second-round multiplex PCR, size selection and purification. The public sequencing data were trimmed at Q25 with fastp and processed into clonotypes with MiXCR by TCRdb, which kept only in-frame beta chains. CDR3 protein duplicates are merged, each entry listing the most common genes and DNA. The sample profile shows around 1,000,000 distinct CDR3 sequences; 36% of them were found once. The ten largest clones capture 8.5% to 14% of the sample. The specimen was peripheral blood or thyroid tissue (not recorded which). The receptor source for this set is an adult man with Graves' hyperthyroidism.

V is TRBV5-4 and J is TRBJ1-1; the D gene is possibly TRBD1 (6 bases). The CDR3 totals 13 residues. V lost 0 bases and J lost 14, with 17 bases in between. The V gene's germline CDR1 is SGHNT and CDR2 YYREEE (reference sequence). For the CDR3, the DNA is TGTGCCAGCAGCTTGGGACAGGAGGATTTGGCGTTCTTT. This sequence encodes CASSLGQEDLAFF.

The genes are TRBV20-1 and TRBJ2-7; D possibly uses TRBD1 or TRBD2 (5 bases each). Germline V CDR1 and CDR2: DFQATT, SNEGSKA (reference sequence). The CDR3 is 13 residues long. V dropped 6 bases and J dropped 5 bases, with 17 bases sitting between them. CDR3 residues: CSASSHGTDEQYF. DNA of the CDR3: TGCAGTGCCAGCAGCCATGGGACGGACGAGCAGTACTTC.

This chain links TRBV7-9 with TRBJ1-1; no firm D call. CDR3 length: 13 residues. CDR1 and CDR2 (germline): SEHNR, FQNEAQ (reference sequence). V lost 6 bases and J 4 bases, leaving 12 bases between the germline ends. CDR3 in DNA: TGTGCCAGCAGATTCGGGGATAGCACTGAAGCTTTCTTT. It yields the protein CASRFGDSTEAFF.

This clonotype has more than one count but fewer than ten. The rearrangement uses TRBV2 and TRBJ2-5; possibly TRBD1 for D (6 bases). Trimming removed 10 bases from V and 5 bases from J, with 11 bases in between. The CDR3 sequence is 11 residues long. Per the germline V gene, CDR1 is SNHLY and CDR2 is FYNNEI. In nucleotides, the CDR3 is TGTGCCACGTGGGGGCCGGAGACCCAGTACTTC. The encoded protein is CATWGPETQYF.

CDR3 sequence: CASRGLGDEQYF. The CDR3 DNA follows: TGTGCCAGCAGGGGACTTGGGGACGAGCAGTACTTC. The rearrangement joins TRBV6-2 or TRBV6-3 to TRBJ2-7; D might be TRBD2 (6 bases). This CDR3 has 12 residues. With 6 bases removed from V and 5 bases from J, the gap between germline ends came to 11 bases. Germline values: CDR1 MNHEY, CDR2 SVGEGT.

V gene TRBV29-1 combines with J gene TRBJ1-1, with TRBD1 matching 9 bases. Germline values: CDR1 SQVTM, CDR2 ANQGSEA. V lost 4 bases to trimming and J lost 0 bases; unmatched junction nucleotides: 3. The CDR3 sequence is 14 residues long. The CDR3 here is CSVVQGALNTEAFF. The CDR3 region has the DNA TGCAGCGTTGTACAGGGGGCGTTGAACACTGAAGCTTTCTTT.

Regarding this clonotype: Given a much more abundant clone one base away, this may be a read error. V and J are TRBV12-3 or TRBV12-4 and TRBJ1-2, with D uncertain. CDR3 length equals 12 residues. CDR3 residues: CAGRHYLDGYTF. The DNA of the CDR3 is TGTGCCGGCAGACACTATTTGGATGGCTACACCTTC.

The V and J genes are TRBV2 and TRBJ2-5; 11 bases fit TRBD2. The junction had 12 bases not matched to a gene; V was cut back by 6 bases and J by 0 bases. This CDR3 is built from 18 residues. Germline assignment: CDR1 SNHLY and CDR2 FYNNEI. This chain's CDR3 is CASSATLAGVWDQETQYF. The CDR3 bases are TGTGCCAGCAGCGCCACACTAGCGGGAGTTTGGGACCAAGAGACCCAGTACTTC.

The chain recombines TRBV9 with TRBJ1-1; no clear D gene. The CDR3 spans 14 residues. V was cut by 3 bases and J by 1 base, with 10 bases left in between. Germline V gene sequence: CDR1 SGDLS, CDR2 YYNGEE. The CDR3 reads CASSGLGGNTEAFF. The CDR3 coding sequence is TGTGCCAGCAGCGGGTTGGGTGGGAACACTGAAGCTTTCTTT.